Listed below are T cell receptor beta chains from one sample, sequenced in a study of cytomegalovirus exposure and HLA in healthy donors. TCRdb's table, derived via immunoSEQ multiplex PCR, lists solely in-frame clones and lacks some. Altogether around 120,000 clones are present, approximately 80% being singletons, with the ten largest covering 8.5% to 10%. The sample consisted of PBMCs. These receptors originate from a female donor in good health and CMV-seropositive. CDR3s include the opening cysteine and the closing phenylalanine or tryptophan. The order of the fields is J gene, clone size, D gene, V gene, CDR3 DNA, CDR3 protein. A D gene is named only where the DNA matches it firmly. Some rows have no size entry. The others give once, few or many, or a class for an expanded clone.

TRBJ2-5 | once | TRBD2 | TRBV19 | TGTGCCAGTAGTATAGATAGCGGGGGGGCCGGGGAGACCCAGTACTTC | CASSIDSGGAGETQYF
TRBJ1-5 | NA | NA | TRBV7-2 | TGTGCCAGCAGCTTACAGGGTAATCAGCCCCAGCATTTT | CASSLQGNQPQHF
TRBJ2-7 | NA | TRBD2 | TRBV2 | TGTGCCAGCGGCTCAAGCGGGGGTCCCTACGAGCAGTACTTC | CASGSSGGPYEQYF
TRBJ1-5 | NA | TRBD1 | TRBV7-2 | TGTGCCAGCAGGTACGGGACAGGCCAGCCCCAGCATTTT | CASRYGTGQPQHF
TRBJ2-6 | once | NA | TRBV7-7 | TGTGCTAGCAGGCAGGCTGGGGCCAACGTCCTGACTTTC | CASRQAGANVLTF
TRBJ1-2 | NA | NA | TRBV19 | TGTGCCAGTAGTAGAGTTGGTAACAGGGAGTCCTATGGCTACACCTTC | CASSRVGNRESYGYTF
TRBJ2-7 | NA | NA | TRBV5-8 | TGTGCCAGCAGCGAACAGGGCTACGAGCAGTACTTC | CASSEQGYEQYF
TRBJ1-4 | NA | NA | TRBV6-1 | TGTGCCAGCAGTTGGGACCGCGGGGGAGAAAAACTGTTTTTT | CASSWDRGGEKLFF
TRBJ2-7 | NA | NA | TRBV7-2 | TGTGCCAGCAGTTCCGGGGGTAGCGTGGACGAGCAGTACTTC | CASSSGGSVDEQYF
TRBJ2-2 | NA | NA | TRBV18 | TGTGCCAGCTCACCACCGAACAGGCAGAACACCGGGGAGCTGTTTTTT | CASSPPNRQNTGELFF
TRBJ1-6 | NA | NA | TRBV7-6 | TGTGCCAGCAGCTTAGGGGCAAATTCACCCCTCCACTTT | CASSLGANSPLHF
TRBJ2-5 | NA | TRBD1 | TRBV7-2 | TGTGCCAGCAGCTTAACGAGGGACAGGCAAGAGACCCAGTACTTC | CASSLTRDRQETQYF
TRBJ1-5 | NA | TRBD1 | TRBV30 | TGTGCCTGGAGTGCCGACAGGGATCAGCCCCAGCATTTT | CAWSADRDQPQHF
TRBJ2-1 | NA | NA | TRBV6-4 | TGTGCCAGCAGTGACGGACGGGGTGAGCAGTTCTTC | CASSDGRGEQFF
TRBJ1-2 | once | TRBD1 | TRBV29-1 | TGCAGCGTTGGCCGACAGGGAGCAAACAATGGCTACACCTTC | CSVGRQGANNGYTF
TRBJ2-1 | NA | TRBD1 | TRBV5-1 | TGCGCCAGCAGCAACCTTTTACCGACAGGGCGCTCCTACAATGAGCAGTTCTTC | CASSNLLPTGRSYNEQFF
TRBJ1-4 | NA | NA | TRBV7-2 | TGTGCCAGCAGCTTAGCCCGGGGAATGGAACTGTTTTTT | CASSLARGMELFF
TRBJ1-5 | NA | TRBD1 | TRBV19 | TGTGCCAGTAGTAGAGGGGACAGGGGTTTTCAGCCCCAGCATTTT | CASSRGDRGFQPQHF
TRBJ2-5 | NA | TRBD2 | TRBV7-9 | TGTGCCAGCAGCTTAGTAGGGACTAGCGGGGGCGGGCGATCAGAGACCCAGTACTTC | CASSLVGTSGGGRSETQYF
TRBJ2-7 | NA | NA | TRBV6-5 | TGTGCCAGCAGTTACGACAAGGAGGGCGAGCAGTACTTC | CASSYDKEGEQYF
TRBJ2-7 | NA | NA | TRBV30 | TGTGCCTGGAGTGCGTGGGGGCCCGGAGGCGAGCAGTACTTC | CAWSAWGPGGEQYF
TRBJ1-6 | NA | TRBD1 | TRBV6-6 | TGTGCCAGCAGTTATGGGACAGACAATTCACCCCTCCACTTT | CASSYGTDNSPLHF
TRBJ2-7 | NA | NA | TRBV18 | TGTGCCAGCTCACCGGGGGCAGGGAAGGAGCAGTACTTC | CASSPGAGKEQYF
TRBJ1-2 | few | NA | TRBV7-9 | TGTGCCAGCAGCTTAGAAGGGGTTCCTGGCTACACCTTC | CASSLEGVPGYTF
TRBJ2-5 | NA | NA | TRBV30 | TGTGCCTGGAGTGTACGAGGACAAAAAGCAGAGACCCAGTACTTC | CAWSVRGQKAETQYF
TRBJ2-2 | NA | NA | TRBV6-6 | TGTGCCAGCAGTTTGACTGATACCGGGGAGCTGTTTTTT | CASSLTDTGELFF
TRBJ1-6 | few | NA | TRBV10-3 | TGTGCCATCAGGGATACGGGTAATTCACCCCTCCACTTT | CAIRDTGNSPLHF
TRBJ2-7 | NA | NA | TRBV10-3 | TGTGCCATCAGTGAGTCGAATCAGTTATACGAGCAGTACTTC | CAISESNQLYEQYF
TRBJ2-4 | NA | NA | TRBV15 | TGTGCCACCAGCAGACCCGGCGGAATTCAGTACTTC | CATSRPGGIQYF
TRBJ1-1 | NA | NA | TRBV6-5 | TGTGCCAGCTTGCCGTGGGCCTCTATGAACACTGAAGCTTTCTTT | CASLPWASMNTEAFF
TRBJ1-6 | once | NA | TRBV18 | TGTGCCAGCTCACCTCCCGGTGTGTATAATTCACCCCTCCACTTT | CASSPPGVYNSPLHF
TRBJ1-1 | NA | TRBD1 | TRBV19 | TGTGCCGCGGGCACCGGGACAGATACCAACACGAACACTGAAGCTTTCTTT | CAAGTGTDTNTNTEAFF
TRBJ2-1 | NA | TRBD2 | TRBV6-6 | TGTGCCAGCAGGGGGGGGTCGGATGAGCAGTTCTTC | CASRGGSDEQFF
TRBJ2-7 | NA | NA | TRBV28 | TGTGCCAGCAGCCAACAGGGATACGAGCAGTACTTC | CASSQQGYEQYF
TRBJ1-5 | NA | NA | TRBV4-1 | TGCGCCAGCAGCCAAGAAGGGACTAGGAGCAATCAGCCCCAGCATTTT | CASSQEGTRSNQPQHF
TRBJ1-1 | NA | NA | TRBV30 | TGTGCCCTCGACATCGGGGCTGAAGCTTTCTTT | CALDIGAEAFF
TRBJ2-5 | NA | TRBD1 | TRBV2 | TGTGCCAGCAGTGAAGACAGGGGGATCCAAGAGACCCAGTACTTC | CASSEDRGIQETQYF
TRBJ1-1 | NA | NA | TRBV25-1 | TGTGCCAGCATCCAGGACTTGAACACTGAAGCTTTCTTT | CASIQDLNTEAFF
TRBJ1-2 | NA | TRBD1 | TRBV5-4 | TGTGCCAGCAGCCCCGGGACAGAGGGTTCCTATGGCTACACCTTC | CASSPGTEGSYGYTF
TRBJ1-4 | NA | TRBD1 | TRBV5-6 | TGTGCCAGCTCCGGGACAGGGGTGGGAGAAAAACTGTTTTTT | CASSGTGVGEKLFF